This T cell receptor (beta chain) was sequenced for a study of identical twins. Overall study findings and caveats: Models underestimated how often monozygotic twins shared out-of-frame TCR alpha. Fewer insertions were carried by abundant cord blood beta clonotypes, but none was seen in memory repertoires. The study drew conclusions from cross-sectional statistical analysis, not from following the same donors.

CDR3 length: 17 amino acids. Trimming took 0 bases from V and 6 from J; bases not matched to a gene: 11. Germline-derived CDR1 and CDR2 are SGDLS and YYNGEE. The authors used template switching to add a universal primer site and gave cDNA unique molecular identifiers. TCRdb recomputed calls from the 5' RACE reads with MiXCR, one row per CDR3 protein. This sample has roughly 260,000 distinct CDR3 sequences, with about 14% found just once. Only a few counts were recorded for this clonotype. Antigen: not known. This TCR came from a woman aged 18 to 35 in good health. V is TRBV9 and J is TRBJ2-1, with 8 bases that match TRBD2. Sample: memory (CD45RO+) T cells sorted from blood. CDR3 region: CASSVAGGGSFFNEQFF. CDR3 bases: TGTGCCAGCAGCGTAGCGGGAGGGGGATCATTTTTCAATGAGCAGTTCTTC.